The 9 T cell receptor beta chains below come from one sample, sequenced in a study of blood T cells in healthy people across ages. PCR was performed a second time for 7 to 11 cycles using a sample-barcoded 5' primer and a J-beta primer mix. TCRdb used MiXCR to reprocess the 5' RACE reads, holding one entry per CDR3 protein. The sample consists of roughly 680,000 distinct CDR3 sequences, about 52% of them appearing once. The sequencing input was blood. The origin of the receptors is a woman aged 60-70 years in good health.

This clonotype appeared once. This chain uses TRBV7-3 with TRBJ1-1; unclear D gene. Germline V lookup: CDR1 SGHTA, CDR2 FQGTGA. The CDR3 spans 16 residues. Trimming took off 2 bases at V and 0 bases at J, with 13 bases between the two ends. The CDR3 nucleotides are TGTGCCAGCAGCTTACTCGGGAGCCCAATGAACACTGAAGCTTTCTTT. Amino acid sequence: CASSLLGSPMNTEAFF.

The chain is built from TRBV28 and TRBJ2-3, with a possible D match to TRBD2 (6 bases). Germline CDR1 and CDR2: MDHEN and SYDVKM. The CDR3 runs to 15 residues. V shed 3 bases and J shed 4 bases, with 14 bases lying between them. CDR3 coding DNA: TGTGCCAGCAGTTTGGGTAGGAGGGGTCCAGATACGCAGTATTTT. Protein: CASSLGRRGPDTQYF.

The CDR3 nucleotides read TGTGCCAGCAGTTTAGCCGGGACTAGCGGGACCGGAGCCAAAAACATTCAGTACTTC. Translated: CASSLAGTSGTGAKNIQYF. This chain joins TRBV28 and TRBJ2-4, with TRBD2 matching over 13 bases. CDR1 and CDR2 from the germline V gene are MDHEN and SYDVKM. J lost 0 bases, V lost 2 bases, and 7 bases had no gene match. There are 19 residues in the CDR3.

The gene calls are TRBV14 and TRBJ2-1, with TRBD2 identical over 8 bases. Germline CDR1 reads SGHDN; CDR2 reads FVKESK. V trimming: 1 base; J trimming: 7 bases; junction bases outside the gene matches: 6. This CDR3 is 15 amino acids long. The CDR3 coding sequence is TGTGCCAGCAGCCAAGTTCGGCTAGCGGGTAATGAGCAGTTCTTC. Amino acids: CASSQVRLAGNEQFF.

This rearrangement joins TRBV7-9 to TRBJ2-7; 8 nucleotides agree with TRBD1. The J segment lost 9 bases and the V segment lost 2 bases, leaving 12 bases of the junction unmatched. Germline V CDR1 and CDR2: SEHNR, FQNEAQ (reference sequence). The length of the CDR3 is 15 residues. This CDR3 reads CASSLQGAQGKGQYF. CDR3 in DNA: TGTGCCAGCAGCTTACAGGGGGCACAGGGCAAGGGGCAGTACTTC.

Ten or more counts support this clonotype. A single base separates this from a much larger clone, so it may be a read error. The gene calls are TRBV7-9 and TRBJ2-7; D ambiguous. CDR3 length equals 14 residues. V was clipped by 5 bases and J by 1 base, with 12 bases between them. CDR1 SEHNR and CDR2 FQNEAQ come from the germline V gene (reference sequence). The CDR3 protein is CASSPRVGSYEQYF. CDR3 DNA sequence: TGTGCCAGCAGCCCACGGGTGGGGTCCTACGAGCAGTACTTC. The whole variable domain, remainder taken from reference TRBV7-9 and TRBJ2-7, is DTGVSQNPRHKITKRGQNVTFRCDPISEHNRLYWYRQTLGQGPEFLTYFQNEAQLEKSRLLSDRFSAERPKGSFSTLEIQRTEQGDSAMYLCASSPRVGSYEQYFGPGTRLTVT.

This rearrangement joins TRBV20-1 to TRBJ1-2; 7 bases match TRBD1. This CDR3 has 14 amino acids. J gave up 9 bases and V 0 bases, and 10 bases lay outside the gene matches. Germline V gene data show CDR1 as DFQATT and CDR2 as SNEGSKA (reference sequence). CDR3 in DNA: TGCAGTGCTAGAGATCTGAACAGGGGAGGCAGCTACACCTTC. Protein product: CSARDLNRGGSYTF.

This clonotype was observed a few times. The CDR3 spells CASSQGGGWGGYNEQYF. The CDR3 coding sequence is TGTGCCAGCAGCCAGGGGGGGGGCTGGGGTGGCTACAATGAGCAGTACTTC. The rearrangement uses TRBV7-2 and TRBJ2-1; D might be TRBD1 or TRBD2, each matching 7 bases. The J call may be in error: the DNA end matches TRBJ2-7 better. The germline gives CDR1 SGHTA, CDR2 FQGNSA. The CDR3 has 17 amino acids.

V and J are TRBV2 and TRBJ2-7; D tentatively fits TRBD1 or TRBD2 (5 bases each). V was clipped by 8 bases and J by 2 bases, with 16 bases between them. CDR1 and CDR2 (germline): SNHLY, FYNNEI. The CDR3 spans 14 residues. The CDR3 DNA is TGTGCCAGCGGGGGAACAGGAACCCCCTACGAGCAGTACTTC. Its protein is CASGGTGTPYEQYF.